This record looks at one TCR beta chain sequence and its context. TCRdb fed the 5' RACE reads into MiXCR, producing one record per CDR3 protein. Altogether about 62,000 distinct CDR3 sequences are present, 30% being singletons, with the ten largest covering 2.3%. This CDR3 has 17 residues. Germline-derived CDR1 and CDR2 are ENHRY and SYGVKD. V lost 1 base, J lost 0 bases, and 6 bases stayed unmatched. Sequencing used tumor-infiltrating naive CD4+ T cells sorted from the breast tumor. Subset of the sample: naive CD4+ T cells, CD4+CD45RA+CD25-. This receptor was taken from a female donor with breast cancer. The gene calls are TRBV10-3 and TRBJ2-3; the match to TRBD1 covers 8 bases. Here the CDR3 reads CAISEFGQGTSTDTQYF. CDR3 DNA: TGTGCCATCAGTGAGTTCGGACAGGGAACAAGCACAGATACGCAGTATTTT.